The 4 T cell receptor beta chains in this list originate from one sample, sequenced in a study of blood T cell repertoires in COVID-19. Some clones are missing from TCRdb's copy, which holds only in-frame ones; the method was immunoSEQ multiplex PCR. The sample includes about 120,000 clones, roughly 80% seen only once; the top ten take just under 25%. Sequencing input: peripheral blood. These receptors were obtained from a human donor in a cohort sampled during active COVID-19.

This clone was recorded only once. The sample carries other DNA sequences with the same CDR3. The V and J genes are TRBV3-1 (or the pseudogene TRBV3-2) and TRBJ2-3; 7 bases are shared with TRBD2. With V trimmed by 0 bases and J by 2 bases, 8 bases remained unmatched. This CDR3 is 17 amino acids long. CDR1 LGHDT and CDR2 YNNKEL come from the germline V gene (reference sequence). The CDR3 nucleotides read TGTGCCAGCAGCCAAGATCTCGGCGGGGGATCCACAGATACGCAGTATTTT. Translated: CASSQDLGGGSTDTQYF.

CDR3 bases: TGTGCCAGCTCACCCATGGACAGGGGGCGCGGAGAGACCCAGTACTTC. Translation: CASSPMDRGRGETQYF. The rearrangement links TRBV18 to TRBJ2-5; 11 positions agree with TRBD1. Trimming removed 3 bases from V and 4 bases from J; junction bases left unmatched: 7. In germline, CDR1 is KGHSH, CDR2 LQKENI. The CDR3 covers 16 residues.

The V and J genes are TRBV7-6 and TRBJ1-1; 11 bases align to TRBD1. In germline, CDR1 is SGHVS, CDR2 FNYEAQ. Trimming at V came to 4 bases and at J to 2 bases, leaving 18 bases not matched to a gene. This CDR3 has 20 amino acids. CDR3 region: CASSSLIGYRDRGANTEAFF. The DNA of the CDR3 is TGTGCCAGCAGCTCACTCATTGGGTACCGGGACAGGGGGGCAAACACTGAAGCTTTCTTT.

The chain joins TRBV7-2 to TRBJ1-5; perhaps TRBD1 as D (5 bases). Germline loops: CDR1 SGHTA, CDR2 FQGNSA. V lost 3 bases to trimming and J lost 5 bases, with 8 bases between them. The length of the CDR3 is 13 residues. This CDR3 reads CASSLDIDQPQHF. The CDR3 coding sequence is TGTGCCAGCAGCTTGGACATTGATCAGCCCCAGCATTTT.